This T cell receptor (beta chain) was documented in a study of blood T cell repertoires in COVID-19. For the study at large: Sources were T cells, B-cell-depleted T cells, or PBMCs; the material itself was cDNA or gDNA.

In terms of age and location, participants ranged from roughly 18 to 90 years and lived in about two dozen US areas. As processed by the authors: Reference gene primer amplification gave nucleated cell count estimates. Sequencing used immunoSEQ multiplex PCR; TCRdb keeps in-frame clones, though not all of them. That table supplies the V and J calls and clone size; D and trimming were determined from the DNA. The sample lists some 150,000 clones, about 82% seen once, with more than 5% in the top ten. Trimming took 4 bases from V and 5 from J; bases not matched to a gene: 7. The CDR3 contains 14 residues. Per germline, CDR1 SGDLS and CDR2 YYNGEE.

V is TRBV9 and J is TRBJ2-3; 7 bases match TRBD1. This clonotype was sampled from a woman aged 40 to 49 who had recovered from COVID-19. Material for sequencing was PBMCs or T cells enriched from blood (not recorded which). The CDR3 DNA is TGTGCCAGCAGCCTCGGACAGGTGGGAGATACGCAGTATTTT. Translation gives CASSLGQVGDTQYF.